This T cell receptor beta chain was observed in a study of T cell responses to AZD1222 COVID-19 vaccine (dated by TCRdb to about 2021). In the study overall: A total of 233 trial participants underwent TCR sequencing, of whom around 200 received two doses of AZD1222 and around 26 received two doses of the MenACWY control vaccine. Trial participants were enrolled into age subgroups of 18-55, 56-69 and 70-plus years, which contained around 150, 29 and 61 TCR-sequenced participants, respectively. The paper's findings and limits, for the study overall: Reportedly, almost half of the unique spike-specific TCRs recognized epitopes lying outside the regions that are mutated in the B.1.351 and B.1.1.7 variants. Most participants were white British and females outnumbered males, and the authors suggested that clonal diversity may have been underestimated. In the small 56-69-year group, the increase in depth fell short of significance, most likely because of low power. The whole spike protein was spanned by vaccine-associated CD4 TCRs, and dominant responses were seen in regions 160-218 and 743-854. After two AZD1222 doses, spike-specific TCR breadth and depth were significantly higher than at day 0 and than in MenACWY recipients. Conclusions about previously exposed vaccinees are limited, since just five to seven AZD1222 recipients were seropositive for SARS-CoV-2 at baseline. Because no day 14 peak-response samples were available, the repertoires could be characterized only after the peak T cell response.

On this clone: Its specific antigen is unknown. Per-base quality was not reported, and no clone a single base away is much larger than it.

Including the terminal cysteine and phenylalanine, the CDR3 comprises 16 residues. CDR3 DNA only is kept here, 48 bases in frame from base 1. V loses 1 base at its end and J loses 4 bases; junction bases beyond the gene matches: 6. The germline V gene (reference sequence) sets CDR1 to LNHDA and CDR2 to SQIVND. The CDR3 regions of human TCRbeta chains were analyzed by immunosequencing. For the original study's pipeline: TCRs in the repertoires were matched against a reference library of SARS-CoV-2-specific TCRs that had been generated with the MIRA antigen-specificity platform. Breadth was defined as the fraction of unique TCRs that were SARS-CoV-2-associated, and depth was defined as the fraction of total T cells that were SARS-CoV-2-associated. Each spike-specific TCR was assigned to its reactive spike region and to a CD4 or CD8 class using the MIRA data. Log10-transformed breadth and depth values were compared by one-way ANOVA with Sidak's multiple comparisons tests. The table comes from immuneACCESS by way of TCRdb, which keeps in-frame sequences with V and J called. Part of the clones is missing from these tables; in studies checked, under half for an unresolved V gene and the rest for unknown reasons. V, J and clone size are taken as reported in that table, and D and trimming were inferred from the DNA itself. This sample gives roughly 180,000 clones in total; about 89% of them show up just once. The ten largest clones take up about 1.7% of the sample.

Read against the paper, the sample's time point label means: about 28 days (+/-7) after the second vaccine dose. AZD1222 recipients whose second dose came at about 4 weeks and those whose second dose came at about 12 weeks were combined into one group, since spike-specific TCR depth and breadth did not differ between the two schedules. The vaccinee samples were drawn from two UK trials, COV001 and COV002, one of which was a single-blind randomized controlled phase 2/3 trial testing AZD1222 (ChAdOx1 nCoV-19) in healthy adults. Trial participant PBMC samples were collected at day 0 and day 28 after the second dose for TCRbeta chain sequencing.

The sequence was collected from an adult who received the AZD1222 COVID-19 vaccine. The sequence joins TRBV19 to TRBJ2-2; 7 junctional bases match TRBD2. Sequencing used peripheral blood, obtained 28 days after the second AZD1222 dose. The CDR3 sequence is CASSIGDYLITGELFF. Read as DNA, the sequence is TGTGCCAGTAGTATAGGGGACTACTTGATCACCGGGGAGCTGTTTTTT.